The TCR beta chain described here comes from a study of response to subunit inactivated influenza vaccine. The study's findings and limits: After each seasonal influenza vaccination, few new T cells are recruited, the authors suggested.

Per germline, CDR1 MGHRA and CDR2 YSYEKL. V lost 2 bases and J lost 6, with 12 bases in between. The CDR3 is made up of 14 amino acids. TCRdb used MiXCR to reprocess the RT-PCR reads, holding one entry per CDR3 protein. The sample carries under 800,000 distinct CDR3 sequences, roughly 13% recorded once. Details on this clonotype: The antigen is unknown.

The source of this sequence is a man between 45 and 60 years old who received an inactivated influenza vaccine. The chain carries TRBV4-1 and TRBJ2-3; D perhaps matches TRBD1 (5 bases). The material sequenced was PBMCs from blood, taken around 15 days before vaccination. CDR3 sequence: CASSQQMTVDTQYF. The DNA for the CDR3 is TGCGCCAGCAGCCAACAAATGACAGTGGATACGCAGTATTTT.